These 9 T cell receptor beta chains share one sample of origin, sequenced in a study of cytomegalovirus exposure and HLA in healthy donors. PCR employed 60 Vbeta and 13 Jbeta primers. This table comes from immunoSEQ multiplex PCR, and its TCRdb copy is limited to in-frame clones, with some not included. The data hold about 98,000 clones, with 80% to 90% observed a single time. Sequencing was done on a sample of PBMCs. These receptor sequences come from a man aged 35-49 years in good health and CMV-seronegative.

This clone was counted between two and nine times. This chain links TRBV5-1 with TRBJ1-1; tentative D call: TRBD1 (5 bases). CDR3 length: 13 residues. Germline CDR1 is SGHRS and CDR2 is YFSETQ. Deletions cut 3 bases from V and 12 bases from J, with 18 bases between. CDR3 sequence: CASSWGGGMETFF. CDR3 coding DNA: TGCGCCAGCAGCTGGGGGGGAGGAATGGAAACTTTCTTT.

CDR3 nucleotides: TGCGCCAGCAGCTTGGGACAGGGCCTTGAGAACACTGAAGCTTTCTTT. Translation gives CASSLGQGLENTEAFF. This chain connects TRBV5-1 to TRBJ1-1; TRBD1 matches 7 bases. Germline V CDR1 and CDR2: SGHRS, YFSETQ. Trimming took 0 bases from V and 1 from J; bases not matched to a gene: 6. CDR3 size: 16 residues.

This clone was seen once. The genes are TRBV5-1 and TRBJ2-3; TRBD2 matches at 8 bases. In germline, CDR1 is SGHRS, CDR2 YFSETQ. The V gene end was trimmed by 4 bases and the J gene end by 3 bases; junction bases not matched to a gene: 7. CDR3 length: 15 amino acids. Written as DNA, the CDR3 is TGCGCCAGCAGCGCAGCGGGGGCACCAACAGATACGCAGTATTTT. Its translation is CASSAAGAPTDTQYF.

CDR3 DNA: TGTGCCAGCAGCTTGCTTGGGGCAGGGAAAGGAACAAACACTGAAGCTTTCTTT. This codes for CASSLLGAGKGTNTEAFF. The chain recombines TRBV5-6 with TRBJ1-1; tentatively, D is TRBD1 (5 bases). Trimming took off 1 base at V and 2 bases at J, with 21 bases between the two ends. The CDR3 loop spans 18 amino acids. Germline V gene lookup returns CDR1 SGHDT and CDR2 YYEEEE. Full variable domain (rest looked up from reference TRBV5-6 and TRBJ1-1): DAGVTQSPTHLIKTRGQQVTLRCSPKSGHDTVSWYQQALGQGPQFIFQYYEEEERQRGNFPDRFSGHQFPNYSSELNVNALLLGDSALYLCASSLLGAGKGTNTEAFFGQGTRLTVV.

This clone was seen a handful of times. V is TRBV5-1 and J is TRBJ2-3; 11 nucleotides line up with TRBD2. The germline V gene has CDR1 SGHRS and CDR2 YFSETQ. This CDR3 is 17 amino acids long. Germline trimming cut 3 bases from V and 6 bases from J; bases unmatched to any gene: 12. In nucleotides, the CDR3 is TGCGCCAGCAGCTCCGTTAGCGGGGGGGCCGGTTCGGATACGCAGTATTTT. This encodes CASSSVSGGAGSDTQYF.

This chain uses TRBV18 with TRBJ2-2; D possibly corresponds to TRBD1 (5 bases). This CDR3 is built from 15 residues. The germline V gene has CDR1 KGHSH and CDR2 LQKENI. V was pared by 3 bases and J by 2 bases, with 10 bases between. CDR3 in amino acids: CASSPSTENTGELFF. In DNA form, the CDR3 reads TGTGCCAGCTCACCGTCGACAGAAAACACCGGGGAGCTGTTTTTT.

V is TRBV7-9 and J is TRBJ2-2, with D maybe TRBD2 (5 bases). The CDR3 spans 14 residues. Trimming removed 8 bases at V and 7 bases at J, with 17 bases between. Germline V CDR1 and CDR2: SEHNR, FQNEAQ (reference sequence). In nucleotides, the CDR3 is TGTGCCAGCGTTCAATATCGGGGTGGCGGGGAGCTGTTTTTT. Protein: CASVQYRGGGELFF.

The V gene is TRBV5-1, the J gene TRBJ1-5; 9 bases fit TRBD1. The CDR3 spans 15 residues. CDR1 and CDR2 from the germline V gene are SGHRS and YFSETQ. Trimming cost V 0 bases and J 4 bases; bases outside gene matches: 2. Here the CDR3 reads CASSLEGTGNQPQHF. CDR3 nucleotides: TGCGCCAGCAGCTTGGAAGGGACAGGGAATCAGCCCCAGCATTTT.

The chain joins TRBV6-5 to TRBJ1-1; 9 bases line up with TRBD1. CDR1 and CDR2 (germline): MNHEY, SVGAGI. Germline trimming cut 4 bases from V and 4 bases from J; bases unmatched to any gene: 4. The CDR3 sequence is 14 residues long. This CDR3 reads CASSSGQGFTEAFF. In DNA, the CDR3 is TGTGCCAGCAGTTCGGGACAGGGTTTCACTGAAGCTTTCTTT.